These T cell receptor beta chains were read from a single sample in a study of blood T cell repertoires in COVID-19. Produced via immunoSEQ multiplex PCR; TCRdb's table is partial and in-frame only. The repertoire consists of about 96,000 clones, with 80% to 90% occurring once and the leading ten covering about 4.2%. The sequenced sample consisted of peripheral blood. The receptor source for this set is a human donor with COVID-19, enrolled during active disease. The donor label of this sample is uncertain. The conserved cysteine and the conserved F or W are not part of the CDR3 here. Expanded clones are given a class, and other clones once, few, many or no size at all.

CDR3	V	J	size
ASSQVQGEGSPLH	TRBV3-1/TRBV3-2	TRBJ1-6	-
ASSYRDGSYEQY	TRBV5-6	TRBJ2-7	-
ASSSRTGVDYGYT	TRBV5-4	TRBJ1-2	-
ATSVDRGSYEQY	TRBV15	TRBJ2-7	-
AIRRGQDSYGYT	TRBV10-3	TRBJ1-2	-
ASREGLGAKNIQY	TRBV2	TRBJ2-4	-
ASTASSTYEQY	TRBV6-5	TRBJ2-7	-
ASKKGGVYGYT	TRBV28	TRBJ1-2	-
ASSLVGTNNSPLH	TRBV7-2	TRBJ1-6	-
ASSLGTLTNYGYT	TRBV7-9	TRBJ1-2	-
ASSLVTANAEAF	TRBV5-1	TRBJ1-1	once
ASSLGYGTTNYGYT	TRBV11-3	TRBJ1-2	-
ASSFRDFQETQY	TRBV7-8	TRBJ2-5	-
ASSQASLYGYT	TRBV3-1/TRBV3-2	TRBJ1-2	-
ASTGRGGNTIY	TRBV25-1	TRBJ1-3	-
ASSKGPRRGGGSYEQY	TRBV21-1	TRBJ2-7	-
ASSLIGSGEETQY	TRBV7-3	TRBJ2-5	-
ASSYTGGNSPLH	TRBV5-5	TRBJ1-6	few
ASSQGLEQF	TRBV3-1/TRBV3-2	TRBJ2-1	-
ASSQDSPSNSPLH	TRBV2	TRBJ1-6	-
ASRPTGAYEQY	TRBV2	TRBJ2-7	-
ASSPSAGGPETDTQY	TRBV19	TRBJ2-3	few
ASSLSVSFNEKLF	TRBV28	TRBJ1-4	-
ASSPSRGLVGYGYT	TRBV27	TRBJ1-2	-
ASSPGSFLADEQF	TRBV28	TRBJ2-1	-
ASSALGTGPYEQY	TRBV11-3	TRBJ2-7	-
ASSSQGLGYEQY	TRBV5-1	TRBJ2-7	few